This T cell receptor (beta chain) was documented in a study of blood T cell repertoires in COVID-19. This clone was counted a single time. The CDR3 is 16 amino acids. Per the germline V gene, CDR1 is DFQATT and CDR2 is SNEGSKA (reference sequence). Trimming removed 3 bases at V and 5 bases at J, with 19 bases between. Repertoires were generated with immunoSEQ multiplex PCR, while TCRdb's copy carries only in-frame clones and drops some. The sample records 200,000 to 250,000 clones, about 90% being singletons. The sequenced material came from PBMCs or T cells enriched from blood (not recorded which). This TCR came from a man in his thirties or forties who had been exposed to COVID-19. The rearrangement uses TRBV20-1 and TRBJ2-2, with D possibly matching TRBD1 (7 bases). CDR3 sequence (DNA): TGCAGTGCTAGTGCCGAGGGCAGGGGGGTTACCGGGGAGCTGTTTTTT. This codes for CSASAEGRGVTGELFF.